This T cell receptor (beta chain) was retrieved from a study of T cell repertoires in cytomegalovirus infection. Whole-study context: Recently identified HLA-C-restricted and well-studied HLA-B-restricted CMV epitopes were used. Shared public TCR beta signatures pointed to both CMV infection and a matching HLA type. Study-level points and caveats: CMV-specific HLA-C-restricted TCR beta clonotypes dominated the ex vivo response.

This clonotype was observed a few times. Its cognate antigen is unknown. TCRdb re-analysed the reads in MiXCR, keeping a single row per CDR3 protein. This repertoire shows fewer than 950,000 distinct CDR3 sequences, approximately 29% found once; its top ten account for roughly an eighth. The starting material was cultured CD8+ T cells from PBMCs, obtained from culture after CMV antigen stimulation. This clonotype originated in a human donor in good health (CMV status not recorded). Some clones in this sample may be carry-over from other donors' samples.

The CDR3 DNA sequence: TGTGCCAGCAGTCCCGGCTGGCTGAACACTGAAGCTTTCTTT. It yields the protein CASSPGWLNTEAFF. The chain uses TRBV6-2 or TRBV6-3 and TRBJ1-1; D unresolved. The CDR3 consists of 14 residues. From germline, CDR1 is MNHEY and CDR2 SVGEGT. The germline V and J ends were trimmed by 5 bases and 0 bases, with 10 bases remaining between them.